A selection of T cell receptor beta chains follows, all from one sample in a study of spatial heterogeneity in lung cancer. TCRdb reprocessed the 5' RACE reads via MiXCR and lists one record per CDR3 protein. The repertoire has fewer than 50,000 distinct CDR3 sequences, 8% to 11% of them found once; the top ten carry more than 15%. Sequencing used PBMCs, obtained at follow-up. Receptors originate from a female donor with early-stage non-small cell lung cancer. Each CDR3 is given with its conserved first and last residue. The order of the fields is J gene, V gene, clone size, D gene, CDR3 DNA, CDR3 protein. A D gene is named only where the DNA matches it firmly. Clone size is given for some rows only: seen once, a few or many times, or a class if the clone is expanded.

TRBJ1-1 | TRBV20-1 | many | NA | TGCAGTGCTAGAGTCAAGGGAAAGGGAGGTATAACTGAAGCTTTCTTT | CSARVKGKGGITEAFF
TRBJ2-2 | TRBV7-9 | many | NA | TGTGCCAGCAGCTTAGCAGGGTCCGGGGAGCTGTTTTTT | CASSLAGSGELFF
TRBJ2-7 | TRBV6-2/TRBV6-3 | NA | NA | TGTGCCAGCAGTGTATTTACCTACGAGCAGTACTTC | CASSVFTYEQYF
TRBJ1-6 | TRBV12-3/TRBV12-4 | many | NA | TGTGCCAGCAGTTCTGGAGGGGACAATTCACCCCTCCACTTT | CASSSGGDNSPLHF
TRBJ2-1 | TRBV29-1 | NA | NA | TGCAGCGTGGGGTTGGGACCCGGTGAGCAGTTCTTC | CSVGLGPGEQFF
TRBJ2-7 | TRBV7-8 | few | NA | TGTGCCAGCAGCTTGCCCACTTTAACGTCCTACGAGCAGTACTTC | CASSLPTLTSYEQYF
TRBJ2-7 | TRBV12-3/TRBV12-4 | many | NA | TGTGCCAGCAGTTTCGGAGGGAGCGCCTACGAGCAGTACTTC | CASSFGGSAYEQYF
TRBJ2-3 | TRBV5-1 | few | TRBD2 | TGCGCCAGCAGCTTGGCCTTTGGCGGGGGAAGCACAGATACGCAGTATTTT | CASSLAFGGGSTDTQYF
TRBJ2-7 | TRBV5-6 | many | NA | TGTGCCAGCAGCTTGGCCGACACCTCCTACGAGCAGTACTTC | CASSLADTSYEQYF
TRBJ1-1 | TRBV7-9 | NA | NA | TGTGCCAGCAGCTTATCAGCAGGGAACACTGAAGCTTTCTTT | CASSLSAGNTEAFF
TRBJ2-5 | TRBV11-1 | many | NA | TGTGCCAGCAGCTTAGGCGGGTACCAAGAGACCCAGTACTTC | CASSLGGYQETQYF
TRBJ1-4 | TRBV7-8 | NA | NA | TGTGCCAGCACCCCTGTGGCTTCAAATGAAAAACTGTTTTTT | CASTPVASNEKLFF
TRBJ2-1 | TRBV14 | many | NA | TGTGCCACCTCCCGCAATGAGCAGTTCTTC | CATSRNEQFF
TRBJ2-5 | TRBV15 | many | TRBD1 | TGTGCCACCAGCCACCCGGACAGGGGGGAAGAGACCCAGTACTTC | CATSHPDRGEETQYF
TRBJ2-1 | TRBV11-2 | few | TRBD2 | TGTGCCAGCAGCTCCTACTCTAGCGGGGGCCTCTGGGAGCAGTTCTTC | CASSSYSSGGLWEQFF
TRBJ2-7 | TRBV25-1 | once | NA | TGTGCCAGCAGTGAACCGGGGGCGTACTACGAGCAGTACTTC | CASSEPGAYYEQYF
TRBJ2-4 | TRBV24-1 | NA | NA | TGTGCCACCCCAACAGGGTCTGCCAAAAACATTCAGTACTTC | CATPTGSAKNIQYF
TRBJ1-5 | TRBV11-2 | NA | NA | TGTGCCAGCAGCCGGGACGGGGATCAGCCCCAGCATTTT | CASSRDGDQPQHF
TRBJ2-3 | TRBV7-2 | many | TRBD2 | TGTGCCAGCAGCGACGCCGGGACTAGCGGGGGGGCCCTCCCAGATACGCAGTATTTT | CASSDAGTSGGALPDTQYF
TRBJ2-7 | TRBV6-5 | many | NA | TGTGCCAGCAGTATCCTAGCTCCAACGCTCCCTTCTGAGCAGTACTTC | CASSILAPTLPSEQYF
TRBJ2-1 | TRBV5-6 | NA | NA | TGTGCCAGCAGCTCATTAGAGCGTGAGCAGTTCTTC | CASSSLEREQFF
TRBJ2-3 | TRBV7-9 | many | TRBD2 | TGTGCCAGCAGCATCGAGCTGGGGCGAAGGCTAGCGGGAGGGCCCGGCACAGATACGCAGTATTTT | CASSIELGRRLAGGPGTDTQYF
TRBJ2-3 | TRBV5-1 | NA | TRBD1 | TGCGCCAGCAGCCCCAATGGCAGGGGGCGAGGAGATACGCAGTATTTT | CASSPNGRGRGDTQYF
TRBJ1-1 | TRBV28 | many | NA | TGTGCCAGCAGCCCTTGGGCAGGATCGACTGAAGCTTTCTTT | CASSPWAGSTEAFF
TRBJ2-7 | TRBV29-1 | NA | TRBD2 | TGCAGCGTCACGAAGGGACTAGGTCGTTACGAGCAGTACTTC | CSVTKGLGRYEQYF
TRBJ1-2 | TRBV12-3/TRBV12-4 | many | NA | TGTGCCAGCAGCCGCGCTCTACCGGGGGATAACTATGGCTACACCTTC | CASSRALPGDNYGYTF
TRBJ2-7 | TRBV19 | many | NA | TGTGCCAGTAGTCTCGAGGGCTACGAGCAGTACTTC | CASSLEGYEQYF
TRBJ2-3 | TRBV7-2 | few | TRBD1 | TGTGCCAGCACCCGGACAGGGGGCACAGATACGCAGTATTTT | CASTRTGGTDTQYF
TRBJ2-4 | TRBV2 | few | NA | TGTGCCAGCAGTGAAGCGCTCCAGATGAACATTCAGTACTTC | CASSEALQMNIQYF
TRBJ1-1 | TRBV6-2/TRBV6-3 | NA | NA | TGTGCCAGCAGTTACTCGAGAATCCCAGGGGTTTTTGCTGAAGCTTTCTTT | CASSYSRIPGVFAEAFF
TRBJ2-1 | TRBV29-1 | few | NA | TGCAGCACCGGACTGGGGGCGGACAACAATGAGCAGTTCTTC | CSTGLGADNNEQFF
TRBJ2-5 | TRBV12-3/TRBV12-4 | many | NA | TGTGCCAGCAGTTTAGCCCAGGGGTCCGAGACCCAGTACTTC | CASSLAQGSETQYF
TRBJ1-5 | TRBV2 | many | NA | TGTGCCAGCAGTCAACAACTTAGCAATCAGCCCCAGCATTTT | CASSQQLSNQPQHF
TRBJ2-7 | TRBV18 | NA | TRBD1 | TGTGCCAGCTCACCGGGACAGAACCCCTACGAGCAGTACTTC | CASSPGQNPYEQYF
TRBJ2-2 | TRBV9 | NA | NA | TGTGCCAGCAGCGTAGTTGGCGTTATATCGAACACCGGGGAGCTGTTTTTT | CASSVVGVISNTGELFF
TRBJ2-7 | TRBV28 | many | TRBD1 | TGTGCCAGCAGTTTTGGACAGGCGTCCTCCTACGAGCAGTACTTC | CASSFGQASSYEQYF
TRBJ2-2 | TRBV12-3/TRBV12-4 | NA | TRBD2 | TGTGCCAGCAGTTTGGTAGCGGGGGGGCCGAGCGGGGAGCTGTTTTTT | CASSLVAGGPSGELFF
TRBJ1-2 | TRBV19 | NA | NA | TGTGCCAGTAGTTGGGAGACTAACTATGGCTACACCTTC | CASSWETNYGYTF
TRBJ2-1 | TRBV29-1 | NA | TRBD2 | TGCAGCGTCGAAAAAACTAGCGTAATAAATGAGCAGTTCTTC | CSVEKTSVINEQFF
TRBJ1-1 | TRBV29-1 | few | TRBD1 | TGCAGCGGTCGGACAGGGGGCCGGAACACTGAAGCTTTCTTT | CSGRTGGRNTEAFF
TRBJ2-1 | TRBV28 | many | NA | TGTGCCAGCAGTTTTGGCGGGTCCTACAATGAGCAGTTCTTC | CASSFGGSYNEQFF
TRBJ2-2 | TRBV7-9 | many | NA | TGTGCCAGCAGCCCCCAAGCCTGGTACAGGGATAACACCGGGGAGCTGTTTTTT | CASSPQAWYRDNTGELFF
TRBJ1-5 | TRBV3-1 | NA | NA | TGTGCCAGCAGCCAAGACTCCGTGTCGGGAGTGGATACGCAGCATTTT | CASSQDSVSGVDTQHF
TRBJ1-2 | TRBV28 | few | NA | TGTGCCAGCAGACCAGGGATTTATGGCTACACCTTC | CASRPGIYGYTF
TRBJ2-2 | TRBV4-3 | few | NA | TGCGCCAGCAGCCAAGATTGGGGGGTCAACACCGGGGAGCTGTTTTTT | CASSQDWGVNTGELFF
TRBJ2-5 | TRBV7-6 | NA | NA | TGTGTCAGCAGCTTAGGGTCGGGAAAAGAGACCCAGTACTTC | CVSSLGSGKETQYF
TRBJ2-5 | TRBV5-4 | many | NA | TGTGCCAGCAGCTTGGAGGCTAGCCGGCAAGAGACCCAGTACTTC | CASSLEASRQETQYF
TRBJ2-2 | TRBV4-2 | few | TRBD1 | TGTGCCAGCAGCCAGCCGGGACAGGGGACCGGGGAGCTGTTTTTT | CASSQPGQGTGELFF
TRBJ2-1 | TRBV7-9 | many | TRBD2 | TGTGCCAGCAGCCCATGGACTAGCGGGGGGGCCGATGAGCAGTTCTTC | CASSPWTSGGADEQFF
TRBJ1-5 | TRBV19 | many | NA | TGTGCCAGCCTAGCCACCGGGACAAATGCAAGGCAGCCCCAGCATTTT | CASLATGTNARQPQHF
TRBJ2-5 | TRBV7-8 | NA | NA | TGTGCCAGCAGCTTGGGTAGCGCTAAAGAGACCCAGTACTTC | CASSLGSAKETQYF
TRBJ1-1 | TRBV27 | NA | NA | TGTGCCAGCAGTTTGGGGCGGGGAGGGAACACTGAAGCTTTCTTT | CASSLGRGGNTEAFF
TRBJ2-7 | TRBV28 | NA | NA | TGTGCCAGCAGTTTAGGAGGGGTCGGGTACGAGCAGTACTTC | CASSLGGVGYEQYF
TRBJ2-2 | TRBV28 | few | NA | TGTGCCAGCAGTTTCCCCCGGGGAGCGGACACCGGGGAGCTGTTTTTT | CASSFPRGADTGELFF